The following is a T cell receptor (beta chain) sequence with its context. What this receptor recognizes is not known. No per-base quality is available; no much larger clone lies one base away. The entry originates in a study of identical twins (TCRdb year 2016). About the investigation overall: TCR alpha and beta repertoires from monozygotic twins, unrelated adults of various ages and cord blood were deep-sequenced to test whether fetal clonotypes persist. Replicate twin experiments were performed at different times using different library preparation protocols to rule out contamination.

Receptors were amplified or captured by 5' RACE. Sequencing was carried out with an Illumina HiSeq 2000. A universal primer binding site was introduced by template switching, and a unique molecular identifier was present in the final cDNA, enabling accurate counting of TCR cDNA molecules. Specific primers in the conserved constant-segment region were used to synthesize first-strand cDNA for TCR alpha and beta chains. To control for contamination, every cDNA library carried two barcodes: a SMART-Mk sample barcode plus Illumina barcodes. TruSeq adapter sequences, together with Illumina sample barcodes, were added in two successive PCR steps. TCR alpha and beta cDNA libraries were sequenced on the Illumina HiSeq platform with custom primers. Per the original workflow: Raw reads were processed with MiGEC to extract unique molecular identifiers, and MiXCR was used to determine CDR3 positions. Recombination models were inferred per individual with the repgenHMM and IGoR tools using an EM algorithm. Shared clonotype analysis was performed with the tcR package in R, normalizing sharing by the product of cloneset sizes. To study raw recombination without the effects of thymic and clonal selection, out-of-frame nonproductive sequences were analyzed. TCRdb trimmed public reads at Q25 via fastp, called clones via MiXCR and kept in-frame beta chains. Under each unique CDR3 protein, matching rows form one entry showing the most common genes and DNA. The V and J calls here are based on TCRdb, not the publication. The sample includes about 1.7 million distinct CDR3 sequences, with about 31% observed a single time. About 0.3% of the sample belongs to the ten largest clones.

Only healthy Caucasian donors were included. What the research found in general, with its limitations: Because the same donors could not be followed over many years, the conclusions depended on cross-sectional statistical analysis. A weaker excess of twin sharing was found in beta out-of-frame sequences because the signal-to-noise ratio was lowered by fewer shared sequences. In monozygotic twins, out-of-frame TCR alpha sharing was systematically underestimated by recombination models, although the models agreed with sharing between unrelated individuals. Compared with coincidental sharing between unrelated individuals, an excess of low generation-probability sequences was observed among out-of-frame TCR alpha sequences shared between twins. Invariant T cells such as MAIT and iNKT could partly confound zero-insertion analyses, although diverse VJ usage argued against such confounding for most clonotypes. Fewer insertions were carried by abundant cord blood beta clonotypes, a similar but weaker trend appeared in young adult naive repertoires, and no such trend appeared in memory repertoires.

From the germline V gene, CDR1 is MGHRA and CDR2 is YSYEKL. The CDR3 runs 16 residues from the cysteine to the phenylalanine. The DNA shown is the 48-base CDR3, in frame from base 1. Trimmed from V: 6 bases; trimmed from J: 5 bases; junction bases lacking a gene match: 11. The chain is encoded by TRBV4-1 joined to TRBJ2-1, and TRBD1 matches 9 of the central bases. This clonotype was sampled from a newborn girl in good health. The sequencing input was cord blood. The CDR3 protein sequence reads: CASSRWTGVGNNEQFF. Read as DNA, the sequence is TGCGCCAGCAGTCGATGGACAGGGGTCGGGAACAATGAGCAGTTCTTC.